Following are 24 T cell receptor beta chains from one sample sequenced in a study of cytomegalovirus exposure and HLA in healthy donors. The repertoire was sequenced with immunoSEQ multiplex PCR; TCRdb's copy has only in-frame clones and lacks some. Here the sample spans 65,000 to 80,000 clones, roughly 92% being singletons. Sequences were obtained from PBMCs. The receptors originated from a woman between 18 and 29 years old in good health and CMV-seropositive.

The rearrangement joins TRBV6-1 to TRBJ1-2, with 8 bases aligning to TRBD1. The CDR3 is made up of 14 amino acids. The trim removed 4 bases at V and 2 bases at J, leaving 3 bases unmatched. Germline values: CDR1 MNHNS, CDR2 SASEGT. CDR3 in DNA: TGTGCCAGCAGTGTGGGACAGGACAACTATGGCTACACCTTC. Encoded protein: CASSVGQDNYGYTF.

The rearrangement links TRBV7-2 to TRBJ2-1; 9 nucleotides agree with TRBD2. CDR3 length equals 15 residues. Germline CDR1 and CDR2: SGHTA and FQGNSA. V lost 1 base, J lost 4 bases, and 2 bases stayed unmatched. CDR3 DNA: TGTGCCAGCAGCTTAGACAGCGGGGGGTACAATGAGCAGTTCTTC. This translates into CASSLDSGGYNEQFF.

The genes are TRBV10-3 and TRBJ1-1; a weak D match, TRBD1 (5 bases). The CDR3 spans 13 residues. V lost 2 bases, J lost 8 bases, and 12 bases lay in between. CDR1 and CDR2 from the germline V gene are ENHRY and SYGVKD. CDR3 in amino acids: CAISEPTSGEAFF. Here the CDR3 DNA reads TGTGCCATCAGTGAGCCCACTTCAGGGGAAGCTTTCTTT.

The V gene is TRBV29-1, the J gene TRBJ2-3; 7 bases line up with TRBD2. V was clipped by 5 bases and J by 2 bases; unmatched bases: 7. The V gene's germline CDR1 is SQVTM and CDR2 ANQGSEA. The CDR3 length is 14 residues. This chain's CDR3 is CSVSRLAYTDTQYF. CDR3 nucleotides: TGCAGCGTTTCGAGACTAGCTTACACAGATACGCAGTATTTT.

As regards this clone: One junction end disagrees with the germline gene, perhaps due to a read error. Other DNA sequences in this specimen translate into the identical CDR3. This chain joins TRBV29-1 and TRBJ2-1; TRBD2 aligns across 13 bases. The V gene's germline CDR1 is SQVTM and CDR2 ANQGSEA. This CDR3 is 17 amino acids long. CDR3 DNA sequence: TGCAGCGTCGAAGGACTAGCGGGAGCCAAGGGATACAATGAGCAGTTCTTC. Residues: CSVEGLAGAKGYNEQFF.

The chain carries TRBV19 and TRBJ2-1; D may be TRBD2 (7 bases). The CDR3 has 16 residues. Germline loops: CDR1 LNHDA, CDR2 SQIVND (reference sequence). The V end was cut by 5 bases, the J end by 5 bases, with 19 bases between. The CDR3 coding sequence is TGTGCCAGTAGTCTACGACCCGGGGGGCTACACAATGAGCAGTTCTTC. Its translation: CASSLRPGGLHNEQFF. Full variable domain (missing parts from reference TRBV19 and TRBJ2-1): DGGITQSPKYLFRKEGQNVTLSCEQNLNHDAMYWYRQDPGQGLRLIYYSQIVNDFQKGDIAEGYSVSREKKESFPLTVTSAQKNPTAFYLCASSLRPGGLHNEQFFGPGTRLTVL.

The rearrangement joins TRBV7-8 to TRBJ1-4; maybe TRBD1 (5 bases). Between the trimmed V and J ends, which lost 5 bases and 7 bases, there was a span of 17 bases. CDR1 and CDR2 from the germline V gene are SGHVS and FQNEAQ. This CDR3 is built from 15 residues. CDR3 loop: CASSPRGQGVEKLFF. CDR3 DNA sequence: TGTGCCAGCAGCCCACGTGGCCAAGGGGTTGAAAAACTGTTTTTT.

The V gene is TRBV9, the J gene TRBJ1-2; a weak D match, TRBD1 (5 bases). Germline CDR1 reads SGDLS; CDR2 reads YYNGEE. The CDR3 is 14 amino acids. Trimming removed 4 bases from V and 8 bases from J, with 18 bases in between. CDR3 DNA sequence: TGTGCCAGCAGCTTCCAACAGGCTTTGGGGGGCTACACCTTC. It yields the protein CASSFQQALGGYTF.

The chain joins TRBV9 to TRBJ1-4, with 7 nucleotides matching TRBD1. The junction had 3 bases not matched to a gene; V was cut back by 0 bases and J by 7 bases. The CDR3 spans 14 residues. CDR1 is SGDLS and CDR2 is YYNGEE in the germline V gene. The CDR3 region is CASSVGQGREKLFF. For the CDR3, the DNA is TGTGCCAGCAGCGTAGGACAGGGTCGTGAAAAACTGTTTTTT. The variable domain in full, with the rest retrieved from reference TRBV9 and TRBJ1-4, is DSGVTQTPKHLITATGQRVTLRCSPRSGDLSVYWYQQSLDQGLQFLIQYYNGEERAKGNILERFSAQQFPDLHSELNLSSLELGDSALYFCASSVGQGREKLFFGSGTQLSVL.

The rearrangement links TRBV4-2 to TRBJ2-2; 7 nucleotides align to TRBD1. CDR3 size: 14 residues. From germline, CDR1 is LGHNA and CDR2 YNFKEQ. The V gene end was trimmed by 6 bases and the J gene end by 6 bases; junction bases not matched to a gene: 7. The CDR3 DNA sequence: TGTGCCAGCAGTCGCGACAGGGAAGCCGGGGAGCTGTTTTTT. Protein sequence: CASSRDREAGELFF.

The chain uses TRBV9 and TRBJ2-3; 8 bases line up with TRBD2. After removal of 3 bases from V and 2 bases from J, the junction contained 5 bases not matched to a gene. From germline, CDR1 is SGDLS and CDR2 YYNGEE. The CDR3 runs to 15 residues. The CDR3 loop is CASSASGGDTDTQYF. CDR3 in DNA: TGTGCCAGCAGCGCCAGCGGGGGCGACACAGATACGCAGTATTTT. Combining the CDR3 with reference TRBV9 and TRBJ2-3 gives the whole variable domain DSGVTQTPKHLITATGQRVTLRCSPRSGDLSVYWYQQSLDQGLQFLIQYYNGEERAKGNILERFSAQQFPDLHSELNLSSLELGDSALYFCASSASGGDTDTQYFGPGTRLTVL.

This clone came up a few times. This chain's CDR3 is CASSVGGSTIYF. The CDR3 nucleotides read TGTGCCAGCAGCGTAGGCGGGTCCACCATATATTTT. The chain links TRBV9 to TRBJ1-3; no reliable D call. The CDR3 totals 12 residues. Trimming removed 0 bases at V and 9 bases at J, with 7 bases between. Germline-derived CDR1 and CDR2 are SGDLS and YYNGEE.

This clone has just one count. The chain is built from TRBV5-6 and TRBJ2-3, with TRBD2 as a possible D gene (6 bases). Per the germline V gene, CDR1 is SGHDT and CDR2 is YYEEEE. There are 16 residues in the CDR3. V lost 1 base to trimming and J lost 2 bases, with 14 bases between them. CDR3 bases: TGTGCCAGCAGCTTGATTAGCGGAGGAATCACAGATACGCAGTATTTT. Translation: CASSLISGGITDTQYF.

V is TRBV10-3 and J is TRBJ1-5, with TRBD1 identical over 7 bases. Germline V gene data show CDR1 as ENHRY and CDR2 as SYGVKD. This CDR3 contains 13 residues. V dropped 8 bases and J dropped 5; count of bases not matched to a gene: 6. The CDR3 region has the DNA TGTGCCATCTCCGGGACAGCGGATCAGCCCCAGCATTTT. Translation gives CAISGTADQPQHF.

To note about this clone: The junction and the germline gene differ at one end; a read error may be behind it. Here the CDR3 DNA reads TGCGCCAGCAGCCAAGACTGGGCGGGGGGCTCCTCCAATGAGCAGTTCTTC. This sequence encodes CASSQDWAGGSSNEQFF. This chain joins TRBV4-3 and TRBJ2-1, with 8 bases identical to TRBD2. The CDR3 loop spans 17 amino acids. Germline values: CDR1 LGHNA, CDR2 YSLEER.

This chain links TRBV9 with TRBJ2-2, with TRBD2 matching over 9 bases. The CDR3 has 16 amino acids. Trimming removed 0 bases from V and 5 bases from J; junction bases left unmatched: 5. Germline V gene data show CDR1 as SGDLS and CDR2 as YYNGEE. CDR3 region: CASSVEREAWTGELFF. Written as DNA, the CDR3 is TGTGCCAGCAGCGTAGAGCGGGAGGCGTGGACCGGGGAGCTGTTTTTT.

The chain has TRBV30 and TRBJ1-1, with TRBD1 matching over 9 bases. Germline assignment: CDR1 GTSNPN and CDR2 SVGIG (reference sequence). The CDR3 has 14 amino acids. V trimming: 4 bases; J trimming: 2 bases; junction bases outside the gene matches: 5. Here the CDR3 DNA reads TGTGCCTGGACCCTGGGACAGGGAAACACTGAAGCTTTCTTT. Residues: CAWTLGQGNTEAFF.

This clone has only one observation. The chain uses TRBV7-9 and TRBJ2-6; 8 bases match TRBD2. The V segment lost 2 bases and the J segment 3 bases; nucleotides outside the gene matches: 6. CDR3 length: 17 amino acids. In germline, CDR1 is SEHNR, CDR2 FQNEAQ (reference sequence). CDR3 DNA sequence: TGTGCCAGCAGCTTACACGGCGGGGGGCTTGGGGCCAACGTCCTGACTTTC. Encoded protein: CASSLHGGGLGANVLTF.

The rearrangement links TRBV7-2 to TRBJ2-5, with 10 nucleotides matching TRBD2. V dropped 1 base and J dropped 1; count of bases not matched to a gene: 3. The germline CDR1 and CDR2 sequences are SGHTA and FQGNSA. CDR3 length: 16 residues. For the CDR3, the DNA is TGTGCCAGCAGCTTAGGGGTAGCGGGGGGCCAAGAGACCCAGTACTTC. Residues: CASSLGVAGGQETQYF.

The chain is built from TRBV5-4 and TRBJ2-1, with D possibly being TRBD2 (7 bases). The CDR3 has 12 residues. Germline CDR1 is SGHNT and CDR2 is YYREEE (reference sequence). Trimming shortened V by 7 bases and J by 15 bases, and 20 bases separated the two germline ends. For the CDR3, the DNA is TGTGCCAGCGAAACAAACTCCGGGGGGCGGTTCTTC. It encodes CASETNSGGRFF.

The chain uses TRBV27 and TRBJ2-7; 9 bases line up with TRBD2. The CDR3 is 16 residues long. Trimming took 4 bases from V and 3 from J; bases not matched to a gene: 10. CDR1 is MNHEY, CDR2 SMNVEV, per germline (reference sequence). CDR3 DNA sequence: TGTGCCAGCAGTTGGGCTAGCGGGGAGAGTGTCTACGAGCAGTACTTC. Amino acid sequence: CASSWASGESVYEQYF.

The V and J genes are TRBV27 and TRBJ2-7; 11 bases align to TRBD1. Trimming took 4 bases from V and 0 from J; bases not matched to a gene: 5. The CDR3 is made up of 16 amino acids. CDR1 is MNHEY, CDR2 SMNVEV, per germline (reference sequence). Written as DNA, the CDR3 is TGTGCCAGCAGTTATGGACAGGGGGCGAGCTCCTACGAGCAGTACTTC. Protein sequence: CASSYGQGASSYEQYF.

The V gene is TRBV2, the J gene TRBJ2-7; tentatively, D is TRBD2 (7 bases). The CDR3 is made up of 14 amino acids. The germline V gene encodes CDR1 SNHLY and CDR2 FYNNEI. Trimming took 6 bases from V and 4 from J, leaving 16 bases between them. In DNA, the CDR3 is TGTGCCAGCAGGGGGGGGCGGGACCCTTACGAGCAGTACTTC. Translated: CASRGGRDPYEQYF.

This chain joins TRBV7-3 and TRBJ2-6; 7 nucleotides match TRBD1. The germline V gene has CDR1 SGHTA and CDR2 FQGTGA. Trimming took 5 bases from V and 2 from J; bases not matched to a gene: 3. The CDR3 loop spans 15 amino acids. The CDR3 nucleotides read TGTGCCAGCAGCCCCGACAGGGCTGGGGCCAACGTCCTGACTTTC. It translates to CASSPDRAGANVLTF.